These 17 T cell receptor beta chains originate from one sample sequenced in a study of spatial heterogeneity in lung cancer. Time point denoted: sample taken at primary tumor resection. Sequencing covered unsorted whole RNA taken from tumor, nontumor lung or frozen PBMC. TCRdb analysed the 5' RACE reads with MiXCR anew, one entry per CDR3 protein. The data hold roughly 48,000 distinct CDR3 sequences, with 5.3% observed a single time. Sequences were derived from PBMCs, sampled at surgery. The receptors derive from a male donor with early-stage non-small cell lung cancer.

This clonotype was observed at least ten times. The chain links TRBV20-1 to TRBJ2-7; TRBD2 agrees at 8 bases. Germline CDR1 DFQATT, CDR2 SNEGSKA (reference sequence). This CDR3 is 15 amino acids long. J gave up 4 bases and V 0 bases, and 8 bases lay outside the gene matches. For the CDR3, the DNA is TGCAGTGCTAGAGATCCCCGGACTAGCCCTTACGAGCAGTACTTC. It specifies CSARDPRTSPYEQYF.

This clonotype has at least ten counts. The chain combines TRBV13 with TRBJ2-7; 11 positions agree with TRBD1. With 5 bases clipped from V and 7 bases from J, the junction kept 13 bases outside the gene matches. Germline V gene data show CDR1 as PRHDT and CDR2 as FYEKMQ (reference sequence). There are 16 residues in the CDR3. CDR3 bases: TGTGCCAGCAGCACAAAGTGGGGGACAGGGGGTAAGGAGCAGTACTTC. Its protein product is CASSTKWGTGGKEQYF.

This clonotype was detected many times. The chain links TRBV5-1 to TRBJ2-3; D is uncertain. CDR3 length equals 15 residues. V was shortened by 0 bases and J by 0 bases, with 8 bases between the two germline ends. CDR1 is SGHRS, CDR2 YFSETQ, per germline. Here the CDR3 reads CASSLVGSSTDTQYF. DNA of the CDR3: TGCGCCAGCAGCTTGGTTGGTAGCAGCACAGATACGCAGTATTTT.

Comment on this clonotype: A read error may be the cause here, since a much bigger clone is one base away. Because the CDR3 is missing its conserved closing phenylalanine or tryptophan, this is likely a read error. The CDR3 loop is CASSYGMSQYY. In DNA form, the CDR3 reads TGTGCCAGCAGTTACGGGATGTCCCAGTACTAC. J is TRBJ2-5 and V is TRBV6-5; D is ambiguous. Per the germline V gene, CDR1 is MNHEY and CDR2 is SVGAGI. CDR3 length: 11 amino acids. The V and J ends lost 2 bases and 9 bases respectively, with 7 bases between them.

This clonotype was counted at least ten times. The chain has TRBV28 and TRBJ2-3, with D possibly matching TRBD2 (6 bases). Between the trimmed V and J ends, which lost 5 bases and 8 bases, there was a span of 11 bases. This CDR3 is built from 12 residues. The germline V gene encodes CDR1 MDHEN and CDR2 SYDVKM. CDR3: CASSAEGRTQYF. CDR3 DNA sequence: TGTGCCAGCAGTGCGGAGGGGCGTACGCAGTATTTT.

This CDR3 is CASSLSYGEKVETQYF. The CDR3 DNA follows: TGCGCCAGCAGCCTGTCGTACGGAGAGAAGGTAGAGACCCAGTACTTC. The J gene is TRBJ2-5, the V gene TRBV5-1; D gene unclear. Germline V gene lookup returns CDR1 SGHRS and CDR2 YFSETQ. Deletions cut 4 bases from V and 4 bases from J, with 20 bases between. This CDR3 is 16 amino acids long.

This clonotype was observed at least ten times. As DNA, the CDR3 is TGTGCCAGCAGCCAAGATCGGAACAGCCAAGAGACCCAGTACTTC. This encodes CASSQDRNSQETQYF. The chain links TRBV4-2 to TRBJ2-5; D gene unclear. Germline values: CDR1 LGHNA, CDR2 YNFKEQ. V was clipped by 0 bases and J by 1 base, with 9 bases between them. This CDR3 is 15 amino acids long.

This chain joins TRBV5-6 and TRBJ2-7; 8 bases are a match to TRBD1. The V gene's germline CDR1 is SGHDT and CDR2 YYEEEE. Unmatched junction bases numbered 4, after V lost 0 bases and J lost 2 bases. The CDR3 length is 15 residues. CDR3 bases: TGTGCCAGCAGCTTGGCTGGACAGGGACCCTACGAGCAGTACTTC. Its translation is CASSLAGQGPYEQYF.

This clonotype was observed at least ten times. CDR3 sequence (DNA): TGTGCCAGCAGCCGGGACAGACGCACAGATACGCAGTATTTT. Protein sequence: CASSRDRRTDTQYF. The V and J genes are TRBV13 and TRBJ2-3, with 7 positions matching TRBD1. The ends lost 5 bases at V and 1 base at J; junction bases unmatched: 3. Per germline, CDR1 PRHDT and CDR2 FYEKMQ (reference sequence). The CDR3 is 14 residues long.

This clonotype has a count of ten or more. This chain joins TRBV5-1 and TRBJ2-1; TRBD1 agrees at 8 bases. The germline V gene encodes CDR1 SGHRS and CDR2 YFSETQ. The junction had 2 bases not matched to a gene; V was cut back by 3 bases and J by 0 bases. The CDR3 is made up of 15 amino acids. The CDR3 region has the DNA TGCGCCAGCAGCTCAACAGGGGGCTCCTACAATGAGCAGTTCTTC. Amino acids: CASSSTGGSYNEQFF. Together with reference TRBV5-1 and TRBJ2-1, the CDR3 gives the full variable domain: KAGVTQTPRYLIKTRGQQVTLSCSPISGHRSVSWYQQTPGQGLQFLFEYFSETQRNKGNFPGRFSGRQFSNSRSEMNVSTLELGDSALYLCASSSTGGSYNEQFFGPGTRLTVL.

The table lists this clonotype with a few counts. This chain connects TRBV18 to TRBJ1-5; possibly TRBD1 for D (6 bases). V was clipped by 5 bases and J by 4 bases, with 9 bases between them. The CDR3 extends over 13 amino acids. Germline CDR1 is KGHSH and CDR2 is LQKENI. The CDR3: CASSLDRNQPQHF. CDR3 DNA sequence: TGTGCCAGCTCATTGGACAGAAATCAGCCCCAGCATTTT.

This clonotype was counted many times. V gene TRBV7-8 combines with J gene TRBJ2-7, with D maybe TRBD1 (6 bases). The CDR3 length is 14 residues. The ends were cut back, 4 bases at V and 3 bases at J, with 13 bases in the middle. Germline CDR1 and CDR2: SGHVS and FQNEAQ. The chain's CDR3 is CASSYYRDNYEQYF. CDR3 nucleotide sequence: TGTGCCAGCAGCTACTACCGGGACAACTACGAGCAGTACTTC.

This clonotype was counted ten times or more. The V gene is TRBV6-5, the J gene TRBJ2-4; D call uncertain. This CDR3 contains 15 residues. V lost 4 bases and J 3 bases, leaving 13 bases between the germline ends. Germline values: CDR1 MNHEY, CDR2 SVGAGI. The CDR3 DNA sequence: TGTGCCAGCAGTTCTCCGGGTTTGAGCAAAAACATTCAGTACTTC. Residues: CASSSPGLSKNIQYF.

This chain joins TRBV12-5 and TRBJ2-1; weak D call: TRBD2 (6 bases). Trimming took 4 bases from V and 10 from J, leaving 14 bases between them. CDR1 LGHNT and CDR2 FRNRAP come from the germline V gene. The CDR3 length is 13 residues. CDR3 amino acids: CASGSAGGSEQFF. CDR3 nucleotide sequence: TGTGCTAGTGGTTCCGCTGGGGGGAGCGAGCAGTTCTTC.

The chain has TRBV18 and TRBJ2-1; D gene ambiguous. The germline V gene has CDR1 KGHSH and CDR2 LQKENI. This CDR3 has 13 amino acids. V lost 5 bases, J lost 6 bases, and 11 bases lay in between. The CDR3 DNA follows: TGTGCCAGCTCAGCCGGCCCCCTCAATGAGCAGTTCTTC. Translation gives CASSAGPLNEQFF.

This chain uses TRBV7-2 with TRBJ2-5, with D perhaps TRBD1 or TRBD2 (5 bases each). CDR1 and CDR2 from the germline V gene are SGHTA and FQGNSA. The CDR3 extends over 15 amino acids. V lost 3 bases and J lost 2, with 13 bases in between. In DNA, the CDR3 is TGTGCCAGCAGCTTGGACGGGGCCGTTCAAGAGACCCAGTACTTC. Its translation is CASSLDGAVQETQYF.

This clonotype was picked up many times. The CDR3 protein is CATSDSRLADTQYF. Here the CDR3 DNA reads TGTGCCACCAGTGACAGTCGACTAGCAGATACGCAGTATTTT. The chain links TRBV24-1 to TRBJ2-3; D is perhaps TRBD2 (6 bases). The CDR3 loop spans 14 amino acids. V lost 4 bases to trimming and J lost 4 bases, with 11 bases between them. Per the germline V gene, CDR1 is KGHDR and CDR2 is SFDVKD.